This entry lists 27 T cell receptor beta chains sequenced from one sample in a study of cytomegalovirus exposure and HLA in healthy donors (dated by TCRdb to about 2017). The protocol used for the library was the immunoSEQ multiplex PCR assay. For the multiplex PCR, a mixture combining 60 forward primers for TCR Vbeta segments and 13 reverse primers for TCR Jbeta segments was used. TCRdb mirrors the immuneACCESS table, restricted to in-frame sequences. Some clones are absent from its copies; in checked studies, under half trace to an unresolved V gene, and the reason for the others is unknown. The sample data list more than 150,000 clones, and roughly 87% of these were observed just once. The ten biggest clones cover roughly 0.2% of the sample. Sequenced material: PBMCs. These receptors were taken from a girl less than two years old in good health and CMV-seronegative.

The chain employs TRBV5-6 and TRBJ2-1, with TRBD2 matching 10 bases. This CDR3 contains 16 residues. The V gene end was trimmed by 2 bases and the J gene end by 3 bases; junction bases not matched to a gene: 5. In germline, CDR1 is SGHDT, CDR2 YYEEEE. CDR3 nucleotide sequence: TGTGCCAGCAGCTTAGGAGCGGGGGGGCTCTACAATGAGCAGTTCTTC. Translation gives CASSLGAGGLYNEQFF.

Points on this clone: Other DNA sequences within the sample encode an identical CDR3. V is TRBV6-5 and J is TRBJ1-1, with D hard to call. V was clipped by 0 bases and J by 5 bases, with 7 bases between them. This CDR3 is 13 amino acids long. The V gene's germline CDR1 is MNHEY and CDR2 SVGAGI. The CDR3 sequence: CASSYSAGTEAFF. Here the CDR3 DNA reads TGTGCCAGCAGTTACTCGGCGGGAACTGAAGCTTTCTTT.

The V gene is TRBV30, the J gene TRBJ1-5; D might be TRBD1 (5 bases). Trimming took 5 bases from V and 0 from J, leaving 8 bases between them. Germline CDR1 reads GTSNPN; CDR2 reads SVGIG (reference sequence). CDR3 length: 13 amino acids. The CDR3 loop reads CAWQGNSNQPQHF. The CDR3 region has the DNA TGTGCCTGGCAGGGTAATAGCAATCAGCCCCAGCATTTT.

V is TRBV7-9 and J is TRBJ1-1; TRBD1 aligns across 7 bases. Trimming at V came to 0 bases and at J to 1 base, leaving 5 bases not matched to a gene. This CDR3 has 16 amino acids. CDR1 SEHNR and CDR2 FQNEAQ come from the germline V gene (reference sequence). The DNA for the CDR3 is TGTGCCAGCAGCTTAGCAGGGGGCTTAGAGAACACTGAAGCTTTCTTT. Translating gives CASSLAGGLENTEAFF.

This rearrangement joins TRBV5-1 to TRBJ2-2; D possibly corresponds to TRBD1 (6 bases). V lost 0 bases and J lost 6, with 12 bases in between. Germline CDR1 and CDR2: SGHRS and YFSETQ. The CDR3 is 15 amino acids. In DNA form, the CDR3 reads TGCGCCAGCAGCTTGGCCCAGGGGAATGCCGGGGAGCTGTTTTTT. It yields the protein CASSLAQGNAGELFF.

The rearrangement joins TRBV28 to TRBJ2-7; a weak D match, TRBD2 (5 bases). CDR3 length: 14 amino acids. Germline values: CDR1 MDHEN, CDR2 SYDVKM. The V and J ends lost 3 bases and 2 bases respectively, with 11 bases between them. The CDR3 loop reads CASSFPGMTYEQYF. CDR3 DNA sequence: TGTGCCAGCAGTTTCCCCGGGATGACCTACGAGCAGTACTTC. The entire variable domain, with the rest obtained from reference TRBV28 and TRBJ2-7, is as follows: DVKVTQSSRYLVKRTGEKVFLECVQDMDHENMFWYRQDPGLGLRLIYFSYDVKMKEKGDIPEGYSVSREKKERFSLILESASTNQTSMYLCASSFPGMTYEQYFGPGTRLTVT.

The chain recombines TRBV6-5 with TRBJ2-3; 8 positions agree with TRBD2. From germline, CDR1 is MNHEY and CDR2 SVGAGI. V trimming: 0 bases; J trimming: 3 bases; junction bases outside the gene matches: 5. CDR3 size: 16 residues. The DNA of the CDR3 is TGTGCCAGCAGTTACTCGGTCGGGACTAGGACAGATACGCAGTATTTT. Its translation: CASSYSVGTRTDTQYF.

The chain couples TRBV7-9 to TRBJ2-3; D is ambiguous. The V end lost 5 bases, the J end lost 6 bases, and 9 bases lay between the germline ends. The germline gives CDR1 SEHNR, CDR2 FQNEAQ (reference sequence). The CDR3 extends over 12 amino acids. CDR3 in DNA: TGTGCCAGCAGCCTCACGGGTGATACGCAGTATTTT. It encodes CASSLTGDTQYF.

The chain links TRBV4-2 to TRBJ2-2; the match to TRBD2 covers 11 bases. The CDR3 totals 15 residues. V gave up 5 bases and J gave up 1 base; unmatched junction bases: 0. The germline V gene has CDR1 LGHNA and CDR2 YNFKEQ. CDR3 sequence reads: CASSGLAGNTGELFF. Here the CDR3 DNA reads TGTGCCAGCAGCGGACTAGCGGGGAACACCGGGGAGCTGTTTTTT.

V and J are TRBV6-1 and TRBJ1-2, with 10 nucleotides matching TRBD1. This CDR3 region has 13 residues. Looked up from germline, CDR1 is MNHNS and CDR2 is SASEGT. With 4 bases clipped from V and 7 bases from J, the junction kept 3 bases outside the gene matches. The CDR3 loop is CASSGQGAGGYTF. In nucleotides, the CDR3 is TGTGCCAGCAGTGGACAGGGGGCCGGTGGCTACACCTTC.

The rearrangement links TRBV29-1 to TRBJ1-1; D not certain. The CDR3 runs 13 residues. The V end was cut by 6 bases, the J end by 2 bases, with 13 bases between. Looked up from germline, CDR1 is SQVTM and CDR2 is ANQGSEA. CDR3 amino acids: CSVQQKVNTEAFF. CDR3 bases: TGCAGCGTGCAACAGAAAGTTAACACTGAAGCTTTCTTT. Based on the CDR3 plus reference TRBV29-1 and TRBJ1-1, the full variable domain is SAVISQKPSRDICQRGTSLTIQCQVDSQVTMMFWYRQQPGQSLTLIATANQGSEATYESGFVIDKFPISRPNLTFSTLTVSNMSPEDSSIYLCSVQQKVNTEAFFGQGTRLTVV.

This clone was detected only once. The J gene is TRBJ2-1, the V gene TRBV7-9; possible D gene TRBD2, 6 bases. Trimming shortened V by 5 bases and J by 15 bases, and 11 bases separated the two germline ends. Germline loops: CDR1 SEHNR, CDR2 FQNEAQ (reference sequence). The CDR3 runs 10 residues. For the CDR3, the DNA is TGTGCCAGCAGCCGGGAGTCTCTGTTCTTC. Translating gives CASSRESLFF.

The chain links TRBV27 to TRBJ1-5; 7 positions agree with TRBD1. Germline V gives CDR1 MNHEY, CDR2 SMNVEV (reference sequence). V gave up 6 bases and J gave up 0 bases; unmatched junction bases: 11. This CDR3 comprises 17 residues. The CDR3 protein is CASRDLGTAYSNQPQHF. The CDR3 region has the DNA TGTGCCAGCAGAGACTTAGGGACAGCATATAGCAATCAGCCCCAGCATTTT.

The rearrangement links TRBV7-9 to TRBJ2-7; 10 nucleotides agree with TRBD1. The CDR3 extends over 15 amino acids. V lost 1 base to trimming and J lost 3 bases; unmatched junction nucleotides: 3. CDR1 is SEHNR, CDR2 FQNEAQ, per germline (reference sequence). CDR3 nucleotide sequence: TGTGCCAGCAGCTTAGGTGACAGGGGGCTCTACGAGCAGTACTTC. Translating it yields CASSLGDRGLYEQYF.

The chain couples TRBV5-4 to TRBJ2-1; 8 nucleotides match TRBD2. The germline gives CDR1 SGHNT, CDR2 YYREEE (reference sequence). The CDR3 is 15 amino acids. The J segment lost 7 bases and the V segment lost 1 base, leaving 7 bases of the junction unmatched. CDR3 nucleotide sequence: TGTGCCAGCAGCTTGACTCGGGGGGGCGCGAATGAGCAGTTCTTC. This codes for CASSLTRGGANEQFF.

Written as DNA, the CDR3 is TGCAGCGTTGAAGGGGCCCGCCGTGAAGCTTTCTTT. Its translation: CSVEGARREAFF. The chain uses TRBV29-1 and TRBJ1-1; no firm D call. The V end lost 1 base, the J end lost 7 bases, and 10 bases lay between the germline ends. The germline gives CDR1 SQVTM, CDR2 ANQGSEA. The CDR3 length is 12 residues.

The CDR3 nucleotides are TGCGCCAGCAGCCACTTTGGACTAGCGGGGGACAATGAGCAGTTCTTC. Amino acid sequence: CASSHFGLAGDNEQFF. The gene calls are TRBV5-1 and TRBJ2-1; 13 bases align to TRBD2. Losses at the gene ends were 4 bases for V and 5 bases for J; bases not matched to a gene: 6. The CDR3 length is 16 residues. Germline V CDR1 and CDR2: SGHRS, YFSETQ.

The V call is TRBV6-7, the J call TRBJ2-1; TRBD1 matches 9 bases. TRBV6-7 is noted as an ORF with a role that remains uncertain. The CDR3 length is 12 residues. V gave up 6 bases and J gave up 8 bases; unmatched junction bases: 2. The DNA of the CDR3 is TGTGCCAGCAGGTGGGACAGGGATGAGCAGTTCTTC. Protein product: CASRWDRDEQFF.

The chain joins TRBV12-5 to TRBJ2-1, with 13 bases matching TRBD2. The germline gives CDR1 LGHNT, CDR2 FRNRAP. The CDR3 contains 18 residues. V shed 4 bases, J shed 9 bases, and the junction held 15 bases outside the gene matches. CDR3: CASGSTHSGLAGKGEQFF. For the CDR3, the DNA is TGTGCTAGTGGTTCCACGCACTCGGGACTAGCGGGAAAGGGTGAGCAGTTCTTC. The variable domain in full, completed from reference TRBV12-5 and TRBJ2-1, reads DARVTQTPRHKVTEMGQEVTMRCQPILGHNTVFWYRQTMMQGLELLAYFRNRAPLDDSGMPKDRFSAEMPDATLATLKIQPSEPRDSAVYFCASGSTHSGLAGKGEQFFGPGTRLTVL.

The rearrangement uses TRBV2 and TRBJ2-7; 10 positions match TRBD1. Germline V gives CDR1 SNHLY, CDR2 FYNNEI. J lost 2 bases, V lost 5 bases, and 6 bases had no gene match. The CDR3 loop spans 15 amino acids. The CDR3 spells CASSQTGGSPYEQYF. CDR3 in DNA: TGTGCCAGCAGTCAGACAGGGGGCAGTCCCTACGAGCAGTACTTC.

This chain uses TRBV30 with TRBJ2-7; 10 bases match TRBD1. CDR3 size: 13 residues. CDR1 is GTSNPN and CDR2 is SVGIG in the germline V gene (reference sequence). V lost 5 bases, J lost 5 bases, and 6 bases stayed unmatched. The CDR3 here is CAWAGQGEDEQYF. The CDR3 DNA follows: TGTGCCTGGGCCGGACAGGGGGAGGACGAGCAGTACTTC.

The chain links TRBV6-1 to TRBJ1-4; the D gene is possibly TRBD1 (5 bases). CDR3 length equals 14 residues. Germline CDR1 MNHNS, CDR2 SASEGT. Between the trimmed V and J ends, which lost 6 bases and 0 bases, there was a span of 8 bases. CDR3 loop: CASRGPATNEKLFF. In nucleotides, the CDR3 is TGTGCCAGCAGGGGGCCAGCAACTAATGAAAAACTGTTTTTT.

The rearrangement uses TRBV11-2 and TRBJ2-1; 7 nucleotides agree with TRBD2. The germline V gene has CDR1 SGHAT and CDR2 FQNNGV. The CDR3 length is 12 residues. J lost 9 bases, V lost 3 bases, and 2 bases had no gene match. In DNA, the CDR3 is TGTGCCAGCAGCTTCTCGGGAGGTGAGCAGTTCTTC. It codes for CASSFSGGEQFF.

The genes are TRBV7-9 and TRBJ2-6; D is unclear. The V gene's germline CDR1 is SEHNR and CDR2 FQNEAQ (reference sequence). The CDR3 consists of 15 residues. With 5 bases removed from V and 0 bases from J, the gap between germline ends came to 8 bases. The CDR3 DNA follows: TGTGCCAGCAGCCTCAGTGACTCTGGGGCCAACGTCCTGACTTTC. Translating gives CASSLSDSGANVLTF. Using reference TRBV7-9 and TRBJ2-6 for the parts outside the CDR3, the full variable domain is DTGVSQNPRHKITKRGQNVTFRCDPISEHNRLYWYRQTLGQGPEFLTYFQNEAQLEKSRLLSDRFSAERPKGSFSTLEIQRTEQGDSAMYLCASSLSDSGANVLTFGAGSRLTVL.

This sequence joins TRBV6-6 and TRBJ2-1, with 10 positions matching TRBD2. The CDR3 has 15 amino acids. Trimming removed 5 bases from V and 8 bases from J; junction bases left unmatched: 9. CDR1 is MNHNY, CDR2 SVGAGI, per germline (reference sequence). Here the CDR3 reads CASSGLAGDLDEQFF. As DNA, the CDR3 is TGTGCCAGCAGTGGTCTAGCGGGGGACTTGGATGAGCAGTTCTTC.

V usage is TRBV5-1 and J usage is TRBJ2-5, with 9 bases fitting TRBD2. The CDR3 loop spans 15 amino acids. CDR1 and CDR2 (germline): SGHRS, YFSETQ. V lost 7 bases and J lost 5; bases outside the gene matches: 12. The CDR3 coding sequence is TGCGCCAGCCGATGGCGGGGGGGCTTGGGGGAGACCCAGTACTTC. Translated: CASRWRGGLGETQYF.

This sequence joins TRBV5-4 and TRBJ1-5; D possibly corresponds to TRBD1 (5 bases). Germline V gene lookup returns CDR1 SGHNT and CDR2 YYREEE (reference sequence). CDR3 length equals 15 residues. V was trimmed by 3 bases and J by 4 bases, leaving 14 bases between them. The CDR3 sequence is CASSSGVGVNQPQHF. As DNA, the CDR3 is TGTGCCAGCAGCTCGGGAGTGGGGGTAAATCAGCCCCAGCATTTT.